This T cell receptor (beta chain) was sequenced during a study of glioma-infiltrating T cells after dendritic cell vaccination. A note on this clone: The germline gene is not matched at one end of the junction; a read error may be the cause.

Per germline, CDR1 SNHLY and CDR2 FYNNEI. The CDR3 length is 14 residues. Time point defined: after dendritic cell vaccination, including at tumor progression/relapse. Sequencing used immunoSEQ multiplex PCR; TCRdb keeps in-frame clones, though not all of them. The sample has tens of thousands of clones, roughly 87% seen once; the top ten hold approximately 2.1%. Sequenced material: blood, taken after dendritic cell vaccination. The clonotype was recovered from a human donor with glioblastoma. The chain couples TRBV2 to TRBJ1-6; 7 bases match TRBD1. The DNA of the CDR3 is TGTGTCAGCAGTGAAGCGACAGGGAATTCACCCCTCCACTTT. As protein: CVSSEATGNSPLHF.